Given below is one T cell receptor (beta chain) in context. This specimen belongs to a study of blood T cell repertoires in COVID-19. As for the study in general: Acute and convalescent COVID-19 samples came from the United States, Italy and Spain. In each case, the material was cDNA or gDNA derived from T cells, B-cell-depleted T cells, or PBMCs.

Original processing notes: Reference gene primer amplification gave nucleated cell count estimates. Profiled with immunoSEQ multiplex PCR; TCRdb holds only in-frame clones, not every one. The D gene and trimming were derived from the DNA, and the V and J assignments and clone size from that table. The data hold 70,000 or so clones, with 70% to 90% observed a single time. The CDR3 has 16 residues. V trimming: 5 bases; J trimming: 1 base; junction bases outside the gene matches: 5. In germline, CDR1 is PRHDT, CDR2 FYEKMQ (reference sequence). Input material: peripheral blood. This TCR was sampled from a human donor in a cohort sampled during active COVID-19. V is TRBV13 and J is TRBJ2-1; 10 bases match TRBD2. The CDR3 is CASSLSSGRSYNEQFF. CDR3 DNA sequence: TGTGCCAGCAGCCTAAGTAGCGGGAGGTCCTACAATGAGCAGTTCTTC.